These 11 T cell receptor beta chains share one sample of origin, sequenced in a study of PD-1 blockade in classical Hodgkin lymphoma. Every one of the patients relapsed after autologous stem cell transplantation (brentuximab vedotin exposure was variable). The method was immunoSEQ multiplex PCR; TCRdb's version includes in-frame clones alone and lacks a portion of them. The repertoire includes 40,000 or so clones, more than 70% of them detected once, and 13% sits in the top ten. This material consisted of peripheral blood mononuclear cells (PBMCs), taken at baseline. These receptors all stem from a human donor with classical Hodgkin lymphoma.

This chain joins TRBV25-1 and TRBJ2-7; D is possibly TRBD1 (5 bases). V shed 6 bases and J shed 3 bases, with 12 bases lying between them. The CDR3 is 13 residues long. Germline CDR1 and CDR2: MGHDK and SYGVNS. CDR3 protein: CASRVGARYEQYF. DNA of the CDR3: TGTGCCAGCAGAGTTGGGGCTCGCTACGAGCAGTACTTC.

The rearrangement joins TRBV5-1 to TRBJ2-7; TRBD2 is a possible D gene (6 bases). This CDR3 comprises 13 residues. V lost 4 bases to trimming and J lost 2 bases, with 10 bases between them. CDR1 and CDR2 from the germline V gene are SGHRS and YFSETQ. Here the CDR3 DNA reads TGCGCCAGCAGCCCGCGGGATCCCTACGAGCAGTACTTC. Protein: CASSPRDPYEQYF.

This rearrangement joins TRBV6-4 to TRBJ1-2, with TRBD1 as a possible D gene (5 bases). CDR3 size: 14 residues. V was pared by 6 bases and J by 8 bases, with 19 bases between. The V gene's germline CDR1 is MRHNA and CDR2 SNTAGT. CDR3 in DNA: TGTGCCAGCAGCTCCACCATGGGGGGGGTCGGCTACACCTTC. Protein sequence: CASSSTMGGVGYTF.

Sample share makes this clone medium-sized. The genes are TRBV4-1 and TRBJ2-1; 8 bases map to TRBD1. The trim removed 2 bases at V and 4 bases at J, leaving 10 bases unmatched. Germline CDR1 is MGHRA and CDR2 is YSYEKL. This CDR3 comprises 17 residues. CDR3 region: CASSQTSGQVVYNEQFF. CDR3 DNA sequence: TGCGCCAGCAGCCAAACCTCGGGACAGGTCGTGTACAATGAGCAGTTCTTC.

V gene TRBV4-3 combines with J gene TRBJ1-1; D not resolved. The V and J ends lost 1 base and 4 bases respectively, with 16 bases between them. There are 16 residues in the CDR3. CDR1 and CDR2 from the germline V gene are LGHNA and YSLEER. The CDR3 DNA is TGCGCCAGCAGCCAAGGGACCTGGGGAGAGGGCACTGAAGCTTTCTTT. Amino acid sequence: CASSQGTWGEGTEAFF.

This clone was counted between two and nine times. The rearrangement joins TRBV7-9 to TRBJ1-6, with a weak D call TRBD1 (6 bases). Germline CDR1 reads SEHNR; CDR2 reads FQNEAQ (reference sequence). The CDR3 loop spans 13 amino acids. Trimming took off 5 bases at V and 7 bases at J, with 9 bases between the two ends. CDR3 amino acids: CASSPTGNSPLHF. The CDR3 coding sequence is TGTGCCAGCAGCCCTACAGGGAATTCACCCCTCCACTTT.

The rearrangement joins TRBV2 to TRBJ2-7; 10 nucleotides match TRBD2. With 5 bases clipped from V and 0 bases from J, the junction kept 7 bases outside the gene matches. The germline V gene has CDR1 SNHLY and CDR2 FYNNEI. The CDR3 is made up of 16 amino acids. CDR3 sequence (DNA): TGTGCCAGCAGTCTCCCACTAGCGGGGACCTCCTACGAGCAGTACTTC. It is translated as CASSLPLAGTSYEQYF.

The chain uses TRBV6-5 and TRBJ2-3; no firm D call. This CDR3 is built from 11 residues. V dropped 5 bases and J dropped 8 bases, with 8 bases sitting between them. Germline CDR1 reads MNHEY; CDR2 reads SVGAGI. The CDR3 nucleotides read TGTGCCAGCAGTGAATTGGGTACGCAGTATTTT. This encodes CASSELGTQYF.

This clone has a single count. This chain links TRBV5-1 with TRBJ2-5; D remains unclear. The CDR3 spans 13 residues. V dropped 0 bases and J dropped 2 bases, with 5 bases sitting between them. CDR1 SGHRS and CDR2 YFSETQ come from the germline V gene. CDR3 sequence (DNA): TGCGCCAGCAGCTTGGGGCAGCAAGAGACCCAGTACTTC. It translates to CASSLGQQETQYF.

V is TRBV9 and J is TRBJ1-2; D perhaps matches TRBD1 (5 bases). The CDR3 runs 15 residues. The V gene lost 0 bases and the J gene lost 5 bases, with 14 bases spanning the gap. CDR1 and CDR2 (germline): SGDLS, YYNGEE. The CDR3 DNA is TGTGCCAGCAGCGTAGACCCAGGGATAGGGTATGGCTACACCTTC. Protein sequence: CASSVDPGIGYGYTF.

The V gene is TRBV5-4, the J gene TRBJ2-5; 7 bases match TRBD1. V trimming: 3 bases; J trimming: 0 bases; junction bases outside the gene matches: 5. The CDR3 is 15 amino acids. Germline V lookup: CDR1 SGHNT, CDR2 YYREEE (reference sequence). The CDR3 coding sequence is TGTGCCAGCAGCTACGGGACAGCGTACCAAGAGACCCAGTACTTC. Protein: CASSYGTAYQETQYF.